Presented here are 25 T cell receptor beta chains from one specimen sequenced in a study of beta chain features in type 1 diabetes. Study-wide findings and caveats: All four CD4+ subsets from Type 1 diabetes patients carried moderately but significantly shorter TCRB CDR3s.

The antigens these receptors bind are not known. Every bit of the isolated RNA underwent reverse transcription, so sequencing read expressed TCRB transcripts. Clones were read by immunoSEQ multiplex PCR, and TCRdb kept only the in-frame ones, dropping some. This table has some 660,000 clones, around 15% appearing once. The sequenced sample consisted of naive CD4+ T cells from blood. The source is a man aged 18 to 29 with type 1 diabetes.

The chain combines TRBV7-2 with TRBJ2-5; unclear D gene. The ends were cut back, 6 bases at V and 4 bases at J, with 9 bases in the middle. CDR1 is SGHTA and CDR2 is FQGNSA in the germline V gene. The CDR3 has 12 amino acids. As DNA, the CDR3 is TGTGCCAGCAGTTTCGGGCGAGAGACCCAGTACTTC. It codes for CASSFGRETQYF.

This clone was picked up a small number of times. The rearrangement joins TRBV2 to TRBJ2-2; D not certain. The V end lost 6 bases, the J end lost 4 bases, and 12 bases lay between the germline ends. Germline assignment: CDR1 SNHLY and CDR2 FYNNEI. This CDR3 is built from 14 residues. In DNA, the CDR3 is TGTGCCAGCAGACCAGTGGGCCCCACCGGGGAGCTGTTTTTT. The encoded protein is CASRPVGPTGELFF.

This clone has a handful of counts. The chain is built from TRBV23-1 and TRBJ2-2, with D possibly matching TRBD2 (6 bases). TRBV23-1 is sorted into the ORF group, with uncertain function. This CDR3 has 17 residues. V was shortened by 0 bases and J by 1 base, with 12 bases between the two germline ends. CDR3 bases: TGCGCCAGCAGTCAATCGGCCGGAGGGGAGAACACCGGGGAGCTGTTTTTT. Protein sequence: CASSQSAGGENTGELFF.

The chain links TRBV7-9 to TRBJ1-1; D gene uncertain. The CDR3 is 12 amino acids. CDR1 and CDR2 from the germline V gene are SEHNR and FQNEAQ (reference sequence). Trimming shortened V by 3 bases and J by 10 bases, and 12 bases separated the two germline ends. Here the CDR3 reads CASSFSDLAAFF. DNA of the CDR3: TGTGCCAGCAGCTTCTCCGACCTTGCAGCTTTCTTT. Variable domain in full (rest from reference TRBV7-9 and TRBJ1-1): DTGVSQNPRHKITKRGQNVTFRCDPISEHNRLYWYRQTLGQGPEFLTYFQNEAQLEKSRLLSDRFSAERPKGSFSTLEIQRTEQGDSAMYLCASSFSDLAAFFGQGTRLTVV.

This chain joins TRBV6-1 and TRBJ2-7; 15 bases line up with TRBD2. After removal of 1 base from V and 4 bases from J, the junction contained 2 bases not matched to a gene. The CDR3 covers 16 residues. Germline values: CDR1 MNHNS, CDR2 SASEGT. CDR3 in amino acids: CASSEGTSGRGYEQYF. In nucleotides, the CDR3 is TGTGCCAGCAGTGAAGGGACTAGCGGGAGGGGATACGAGCAGTACTTC.

A few counts support this clone. V usage is TRBV6-6 and J usage is TRBJ1-5; 7 bases map to TRBD1. The CDR3 covers 15 residues. The ends lost 5 bases at V and 5 bases at J; junction bases unmatched: 9. Germline V lookup: CDR1 MNHNY, CDR2 SVGAGI (reference sequence). CDR3: CASSPLQGTDQPQHF. Here the CDR3 DNA reads TGTGCCAGCAGTCCTTTACAGGGGACGGATCAGCCCCAGCATTTT.

This clone was counted only a few times. The V and J genes are TRBV11-2 and TRBJ2-2; no clear D. This CDR3 spans 14 amino acids. V was shortened by 0 bases and J by 7 bases, with 9 bases between the two germline ends. Looked up from germline, CDR1 is SGHAT and CDR2 is FQNNGV. The CDR3 bases are TGTGCCAGCAGCTTAGATGGTCCCAGCGGGGAGCTGTTTTTT. As protein: CASSLDGPSGELFF. Drawing the rest from reference TRBV11-2 and TRBJ2-2, the complete variable domain is EAGVAQSPRYKIIEKRQSVAFWCNPISGHATLYWYQQILGQGPKLLIQFQNNGVVDDSQLPKDRFSAERLKGVDSTLKIQPAKLEDSAVYLCASSLDGPSGELFFGEGSRLTVL.

This clone was observed a few times. The chain couples TRBV30 to TRBJ1-1; 7 bases agree with TRBD1. V trimming: 4 bases; J trimming: 10 bases; junction bases outside the gene matches: 9. The germline CDR1 and CDR2 sequences are GTSNPN and SVGIG (reference sequence). The CDR3 contains 12 residues. The CDR3 nucleotides are TGTGCCTGGACCGACGACAGGGTAAGAGCTTTCTTT. Translating gives CAWTDDRVRAFF.

In DNA, the CDR3 is TGTGCCAGCTCACCACCGACCGGGACAGTATCCTACGAGCAGTACTTC. It specifies CASSPPTGTVSYEQYF. The chain carries TRBV18 and TRBJ2-7, with 7 bases lining up with TRBD1. The CDR3 extends over 16 amino acids. In germline, CDR1 is KGHSH, CDR2 LQKENI. Trimming took 0 bases from V and 1 from J; bases not matched to a gene: 6.

This clone appeared a few times. J is TRBJ2-5 and V is TRBV5-6; unclear D gene. This CDR3 is built from 13 residues. The V end lost 1 base, the J end lost 2 bases, and 6 bases lay between the germline ends. CDR1 is SGHDT and CDR2 is YYEEEE in the germline V gene. In DNA, the CDR3 is TGTGCCAGCAGCTTGTGGCGGCAAGAGACCCAGTACTTC. This encodes CASSLWRQETQYF.

The chain employs TRBV5-1 and TRBJ1-1; tentative D call: TRBD1 (6 bases). The CDR3 loop spans 14 amino acids. Between the trimmed V and J ends, which lost 0 bases and 3 bases, there was a span of 9 bases. Looked up from germline, CDR1 is SGHRS and CDR2 is YFSETQ. The CDR3 protein is CASSLDREDTEAFF. The CDR3 nucleotides are TGCGCCAGCAGCTTGGACAGGGAGGACACTGAAGCTTTCTTT.

This clone was detected a few times. The chain links TRBV7-9 to TRBJ2-1; D is unclear. Between the trimmed V and J ends, which lost 4 bases and 5 bases, there was a span of 18 bases. From germline, CDR1 is SEHNR and CDR2 FQNEAQ (reference sequence). The CDR3 has 16 amino acids. CDR3: CASSWWKSAVNNEQFF. DNA of the CDR3: TGTGCCAGCAGCTGGTGGAAGTCGGCAGTAAACAATGAGCAGTTCTTC.

This chain links TRBV29-1 with TRBJ2-2, with no clear D. The V gene lost 6 bases and the J gene lost 3 bases, with 11 bases spanning the gap. The CDR3 runs 13 residues. CDR1 SQVTM and CDR2 ANQGSEA come from the germline V gene. Here the CDR3 DNA reads TGCAGCGTCCCTTTGGGGTACACCGGGGAGCTGTTTTTT. This codes for CSVPLGYTGELFF.

Comment on this clone: Other nucleotide sequences from this sample produce the same CDR3. The chain employs TRBV15 and TRBJ2-7; 10 nucleotides match TRBD1. The CDR3 has 13 amino acids. The germline V gene has CDR1 LNHNV and CDR2 YYDKDF (reference sequence). Trimming removed 5 bases from V and 3 bases from J; junction bases left unmatched: 1. Here the CDR3 DNA reads TGTGCCACCAGCCGGGACAGGGGCTACGAGCAGTACTTC. Amino acids: CATSRDRGYEQYF.

This clone has more than one count but fewer than ten. The chain couples TRBV29-1 to TRBJ2-3, with 7 bases identical to TRBD2. The V gene end was trimmed by 4 bases and the J gene end by 6 bases; junction bases not matched to a gene: 7. Germline CDR1 SQVTM, CDR2 ANQGSEA. The CDR3 sequence is 13 residues long. DNA for the CDR3: TGCAGCGTTGTGCGGGGGACGGGCGATACGCAGTATTTT. As protein: CSVVRGTGDTQYF.

The chain recombines TRBV7-9 with TRBJ2-3; D not certain. Germline CDR1 SEHNR, CDR2 FQNEAQ (reference sequence). This CDR3 contains 13 residues. Trimming removed 5 bases at V and 6 bases at J, with 12 bases between. The CDR3 coding sequence is TGTGCCAGCAGCCCCCTTAGGCCGGATACGCAGTATTTT. It translates to CASSPLRPDTQYF. Looking up the rest from reference TRBV7-9 and TRBJ2-3 gives the full variable domain: DTGVSQNPRHKITKRGQNVTFRCDPISEHNRLYWYRQTLGQGPEFLTYFQNEAQLEKSRLLSDRFSAERPKGSFSTLEIQRTEQGDSAMYLCASSPLRPDTQYFGPGTRLTVL.

This clone showed up just a few times. The V call is TRBV7-2, the J call TRBJ2-7; 10 bases align to TRBD1. The trim removed 1 base at V and 7 bases at J, leaving 10 bases unmatched. The germline CDR1 and CDR2 sequences are SGHTA and FQGNSA. The CDR3 has 16 amino acids. Written as DNA, the CDR3 is TGTGCCAGCAGCTTAGGAAGGGGGACAGGGGCGGTAGAGCAGTACTTC. Translated, it gives CASSLGRGTGAVEQYF.

The chain recombines TRBV30 with TRBJ1-5, with D possibly matching TRBD1 (6 bases). The CDR3 length is 12 residues. The germline gives CDR1 GTSNPN, CDR2 SVGIG (reference sequence). The V end was cut by 1 base, the J end by 5 bases, with 6 bases between. CDR3 region: CAWSAGDQPQHF. In DNA, the CDR3 is TGTGCCTGGAGTGCAGGGGATCAGCCCCAGCATTTT.

This clone was recorded only once. The chain is built from TRBV18 and TRBJ2-5; 9 positions agree with TRBD1. The CDR3 runs 15 residues. V was pared by 4 bases and J by 1 base, with 4 bases of the junction left unmatched. The germline V gene has CDR1 KGHSH and CDR2 LQKENI. Here the CDR3 DNA reads TGTGCCAGCTCACTAAAACAGGGGGCCCAAGAGACCCAGTACTTC. Translated, it gives CASSLKQGAQETQYF.

This clone was seen a handful of times. The chain carries TRBV29-1 and TRBJ2-5; D is possibly TRBD1 (5 bases). Trimming stripped 3 bases from V and 5 bases from J, with 16 bases between. Germline V CDR1 and CDR2: SQVTM, ANQGSEA. CDR3 length: 14 residues. This chain's CDR3 is CSVDFKLDMETQYF. The CDR3 DNA reads as TGCAGCGTTGATTTTAAGCTGGACATGGAGACCCAGTACTTC.

There are a few counts of this clone. The chain is built from TRBV30 and TRBJ2-3, with D unclear. Germline-derived CDR1 and CDR2 are GTSNPN and SVGIG (reference sequence). Trimming shortened V by 0 bases and J by 3 bases, and 16 bases separated the two germline ends. The CDR3 is 16 residues long. CDR3 sequence: CAWSVLLRAATDTQYF. Here the CDR3 DNA reads TGTGCCTGGAGTGTACTGCTCAGAGCTGCGACAGATACGCAGTATTTT. The variable domain in full, completed from reference TRBV30 and TRBJ2-3, reads SQTIHQWPATLVQPVGSPLSLECTVEGTSNPNLYWYRQAAGRGLQLLFYSVGIGQISSEVPQNLSASRPQDRQFILSSKKLLLSDSGFYLCAWSVLLRAATDTQYFGPGTRLTVL.

There are a few counts of this clone. The chain has TRBV7-2 and TRBJ2-1; no reliable D call. Trimming removed 1 base from V and 8 bases from J, with 6 bases in between. This CDR3 spans 12 amino acids. Germline CDR1 reads SGHTA; CDR2 reads FQGNSA. CDR3 amino acids: CASSLVLDEQFF. CDR3 nucleotides: TGTGCCAGCAGCTTAGTCCTCGATGAGCAGTTCTTC.

This clone occurred a few times. The V call is TRBV7-2, the J call TRBJ2-1, with unresolved D. Deletions cut 1 base from V and 0 bases from J, with 7 bases between. This CDR3 comprises 15 residues. Germline V lookup: CDR1 SGHTA, CDR2 FQGNSA. This CDR3 is CASSLGVSSYNEQFF. CDR3 bases: TGTGCCAGCAGCTTAGGGGTGAGCTCCTACAATGAGCAGTTCTTC.

This chain uses TRBV6-5 with TRBJ1-4; D not resolved. The CDR3 has 14 amino acids. V was shortened by 6 bases and J by 5 bases, with 13 bases between the two germline ends. Germline values: CDR1 MNHEY, CDR2 SVGAGI. This CDR3 reads CASSLRGTNEKLFF. For the CDR3, the DNA is TGTGCCAGCAGCCTCCGGGGAACGAATGAAAAACTGTTTTTT.

This clone was recorded a few times. The CDR3 spells CASSGGGAGVEKLFF. The CDR3 bases are TGTGCCAGCAGCGGAGGAGGGGCAGGGGTAGAAAAACTGTTTTTT. The chain employs TRBV7-2 and TRBJ1-4, with TRBD1 as a possible D gene (6 bases). Germline values: CDR1 SGHTA, CDR2 FQGNSA. The CDR3 spans 15 residues. V was shortened by 5 bases and J by 8 bases, with 18 bases between the two germline ends.